What follows are 28 T cell receptor beta chains derived from one specimen sequenced in a study of cytomegalovirus exposure and HLA in healthy donors. The PCR was carried out with 60 Vbeta primers and 13 Jbeta primers. TCRdb's table, derived via immunoSEQ multiplex PCR, lists solely in-frame clones and lacks some. Of about 110,000 clones in the sample, roughly 80% were seen once. The sample was PBMCs. These receptors originate from a man aged 35 to 55 in good health and CMV-seronegative.

J is TRBJ2-2 and V is TRBV7-9, with D maybe TRBD2 (5 bases). From germline, CDR1 is SEHNR and CDR2 FQNEAQ (reference sequence). This CDR3 contains 12 residues. The V end was cut by 5 bases, the J end by 7 bases, with 8 bases between. In DNA form, the CDR3 reads TGTGCCAGCAGCGGTGGGAGCGGGGAGCTGTTTTTT. Amino acids: CASSGGSGELFF. Supplemented by reference TRBV7-9 and TRBJ2-2, the full variable domain reads DTGVSQNPRHKITKRGQNVTFRCDPISEHNRLYWYRQTLGQGPEFLTYFQNEAQLEKSRLLSDRFSAERPKGSFSTLEIQRTEQGDSAMYLCASSGGSGELFFGEGSRLTVL.

This clone appeared a few times. The chain links TRBV9 to TRBJ2-1; TRBD1 might be the D (6 bases). The germline V gene has CDR1 SGDLS and CDR2 YYNGEE. CDR3 length equals 13 residues. V dropped 0 bases and J dropped 7 bases, with 8 bases sitting between them. The CDR3: CASSVDQGNEQFF. CDR3 sequence (DNA): TGTGCCAGCAGCGTAGATCAGGGGAATGAGCAGTTCTTC.

This chain uses TRBV18 with TRBJ2-7; 12 bases are a match to TRBD2. The V segment lost 5 bases and the J segment 7 bases; nucleotides outside the gene matches: 9. This CDR3 has 15 residues. CDR1 is KGHSH and CDR2 is LQKENI in the germline V gene. CDR3 sequence reads: CASSAPGLAGREQYF. Written as DNA, the CDR3 is TGTGCCAGCTCAGCCCCGGGACTAGCGGGCCGGGAGCAGTACTTC.

This chain links TRBV5-1 with TRBJ2-1, with a weak D call TRBD1 (6 bases). V was trimmed by 2 bases and J by 4 bases, leaving 10 bases between them. Germline CDR1 is SGHRS and CDR2 is YFSETQ. The CDR3 contains 14 residues. CDR3 amino acids: CASSFGQIYNEQFF. Here the CDR3 DNA reads TGCGCCAGCAGCTTCGGACAGATATACAATGAGCAGTTCTTC.

The gene calls are TRBV7-2 and TRBJ1-1, with 8 positions matching TRBD1. Trimming cost V 5 bases and J 3 bases; bases outside gene matches: 5. Germline assignment: CDR1 SGHTA and CDR2 FQGNSA. This CDR3 is 14 amino acids long. Here the CDR3 DNA reads TGTGCCAGCAGCACAGGGGGTACGCACACTGAAGCTTTCTTT. Protein sequence: CASSTGGTHTEAFF.

The rearrangement links TRBV6-4 to TRBJ2-3; 8 bases fit TRBD2. CDR1 MRHNA and CDR2 SNTAGT come from the germline V gene. V was pared by 5 bases and J by 5 bases, with 6 bases of the junction left unmatched. The CDR3 totals 14 residues. The CDR3 spells CASSRDGRGDTQYF. Here the CDR3 DNA reads TGTGCCAGCAGTCGGGACGGGAGGGGAGATACGCAGTATTTT.

The chain uses TRBV10-1 and TRBJ2-1, with TRBD2 matching 7 bases. The CDR3 length is 17 residues. Germline V gene sequence: CDR1 WNHNN, CDR2 SYGVQD (reference sequence). The J segment lost 4 bases and the V segment lost 4 bases, leaving 13 bases of the junction unmatched. The CDR3 region has the DNA TGCGCCAGCAGTGCGTCGGCAGGGCTAGCGGCTTACAATGAGCAGTTCTTC. Translating gives CASSASAGLAAYNEQFF.

J is TRBJ1-6 and V is TRBV2; TRBD1 matches 9 bases. Looked up from germline, CDR1 is SNHLY and CDR2 is FYNNEI. This CDR3 is 15 amino acids long. The ends lost 6 bases at V and 7 bases at J; junction bases unmatched: 7. This CDR3 reads CASRADRGTNSPLHF. CDR3 bases: TGTGCCAGCAGGGCTGACAGGGGGACGAATTCACCCCTCCACTTT.

The chain combines TRBV5-4 with TRBJ2-3; the D is unclear. Trimming removed 4 bases from V and 0 bases from J, with 15 bases in between. The CDR3 spans 16 residues. Germline values: CDR1 SGHNT, CDR2 YYREEE (reference sequence). Written as DNA, the CDR3 is TGTGCCAGCAGCCCCAGTTTGACTTCTAGCACAGATACGCAGTATTTT. Translated: CASSPSLTSSTDTQYF.

The V gene is TRBV4-2, the J gene TRBJ2-1; 7 bases match TRBD2. Trimming cost V 3 bases and J 0 bases; bases outside gene matches: 11. The CDR3 is 18 residues long. Germline loops: CDR1 LGHNA, CDR2 YNFKEQ. The CDR3 DNA reads as TGTGCCAGCAGCCATTACCGAGGGGAGGGGAGCTCCTACAATGAGCAGTTCTTC. Its translation is CASSHYRGEGSSYNEQFF.

The gene calls are TRBV5-1 and TRBJ2-7, with D perhaps TRBD1 (6 bases). From germline, CDR1 is SGHRS and CDR2 YFSETQ. V was pared by 0 bases and J by 0 bases, with 7 bases between. This CDR3 has 14 amino acids. This CDR3 is CASSLGDTSYEQYF. CDR3 bases: TGCGCCAGCAGCTTGGGGGACACCTCCTACGAGCAGTACTTC.

The chain joins TRBV11-1 to TRBJ1-1; D might be TRBD1 (5 bases). Per germline, CDR1 SGHAT and CDR2 FQDESV (reference sequence). V lost 5 bases and J 1 base, leaving 14 bases between the germline ends. The CDR3 runs 15 residues. CDR3 region: CASSRGGGANTEAFF. CDR3 in DNA: TGTGCCAGCAGCCGAGGCGGAGGGGCGAACACTGAAGCTTTCTTT.

The J gene is TRBJ2-3, the V gene TRBV9, with 10 bases fitting TRBD2. V dropped 4 bases and J dropped 5; count of bases not matched to a gene: 10. The CDR3 covers 16 residues. Per the germline V gene, CDR1 is SGDLS and CDR2 is YYNGEE. In DNA form, the CDR3 reads TGTGCCAGCAGCCCGACGAGCGGGGGGGCCGTAGATACGCAGTATTTT. It is translated as CASSPTSGGAVDTQYF.

This clone has just a few counts. The V call is TRBV7-9, the J call TRBJ1-5; possible D gene TRBD1, 6 bases. The germline gives CDR1 SEHNR, CDR2 FQNEAQ (reference sequence). V lost 5 bases and J 1 base, leaving 12 bases between the germline ends. CDR3 length: 15 amino acids. The CDR3 protein is CASSHDRSSNQPQHF. CDR3 sequence (DNA): TGTGCCAGCAGCCATGACAGGAGCAGCAATCAGCCCCAGCATTTT. The full variable domain, completed using reference TRBV7-9 and TRBJ1-5, is DTGVSQNPRHKITKRGQNVTFRCDPISEHNRLYWYRQTLGQGPEFLTYFQNEAQLEKSRLLSDRFSAERPKGSFSTLEIQRTEQGDSAMYLCASSHDRSSNQPQHFGDGTRLSIL.

The chain joins TRBV5-6 to TRBJ2-6; 8 positions agree with TRBD1. CDR1 and CDR2 (germline): SGHDT, YYEEEE. CDR3 size: 17 residues. The V gene end was trimmed by 4 bases and the J gene end by 0 bases; junction bases not matched to a gene: 6. This CDR3 reads CASSRGQVFSGANVLTF. DNA for the CDR3: TGTGCCAGCAGCCGGGGACAGGTTTTCTCTGGGGCCAACGTCCTGACTTTC.

The rearrangement joins TRBV5-6 to TRBJ1-2; D remains ambiguous. The germline V and J ends were trimmed by 1 base and 2 bases, with 12 bases remaining between them. The CDR3 is 15 residues long. In germline, CDR1 is SGHDT, CDR2 YYEEEE. CDR3 region: CASSLLYARNYGYTF. In DNA, the CDR3 is TGTGCCAGCAGCTTGCTTTATGCGCGGAACTATGGCTACACCTTC.

This clone was seen a few times. The chain carries TRBV5-6 and TRBJ1-2; 11 bases align to TRBD1. Losses at the gene ends were 4 bases for V and 7 bases for J; bases not matched to a gene: 6. The germline V gene encodes CDR1 SGHDT and CDR2 YYEEEE. CDR3 length: 14 residues. The CDR3 DNA sequence: TGTGCCAGCAGCCCCTCCGGGACAGGGGGTGGCTACACCTTC. Translating gives CASSPSGTGGGYTF.

The chain links TRBV11-2 to TRBJ2-7; TRBD1 matches at 9 bases. The germline V gene has CDR1 SGHAT and CDR2 FQNNGV. This CDR3 has 15 residues. V was clipped by 6 bases and J by 7 bases; unmatched bases: 13. CDR3 region: CASRTPGQGGSEQYF. Here the CDR3 DNA reads TGTGCCAGCAGGACACCGGGACAGGGAGGTTCAGAGCAGTACTTC.

This clone was seen once. The J gene is TRBJ1-2, the V gene TRBV7-9; TRBD1 is a possible D gene (6 bases). Germline V gene sequence: CDR1 SEHNR, CDR2 FQNEAQ (reference sequence). The CDR3 sequence is 12 residues long. V was clipped by 4 bases and J by 12 bases, with 15 bases between them. The CDR3: CASSSATGHNTF. DNA for the CDR3: TGTGCCAGCAGCTCAGCTACGGGACATAACACCTTC.

V gene TRBV19 combines with J gene TRBJ1-2; D unresolved. V was cut by 7 bases and J by 7 bases, with 10 bases left in between. The CDR3 has 11 residues. CDR1 and CDR2 (germline): LNHDA, SQIVND (reference sequence). The CDR3 DNA follows: TGTGCCAGTATATCCACCGGTGGCTACACCTTC. It yields the protein CASISTGGYTF.

V usage is TRBV6-1 and J usage is TRBJ2-2; 7 positions match TRBD2. The trim removed 4 bases at V and 1 base at J, leaving 3 bases unmatched. CDR3 length equals 15 residues. Per the germline V gene, CDR1 is MNHNS and CDR2 is SASEGT. The DNA of the CDR3 is TGTGCCAGCAGTGGAACGGGGGGGAACACCGGGGAGCTGTTTTTT. This gives the protein CASSGTGGNTGELFF.

V and J are TRBV21-1 and TRBJ2-7; the table gives TRBD1 as D, unverified against the DNA. TRBV21-1 is tagged as a pseudogene. The CDR3 runs to 15 residues. The CDR3 reads CASSRRQGARYEQYF. The CDR3 nucleotides are TGTGCCAGCAGCCGTAGACAGGGGGCGAGGTACGAGCAGTACTTC.

This chain uses TRBV9 with TRBJ2-2; D is possibly TRBD1 (6 bases). This CDR3 is 13 amino acids long. The germline V gene encodes CDR1 SGDLS and CDR2 YYNGEE. V lost 5 bases, J lost 5 bases, and 10 bases lay in between. Here the CDR3 DNA reads TGTGCCAGCAGAGGAACAGGGACCGGGGAGCTGTTTTTT. It encodes CASRGTGTGELFF. The whole variable domain, filled in from reference TRBV9 and TRBJ2-2, reads DSGVTQTPKHLITATGQRVTLRCSPRSGDLSVYWYQQSLDQGLQFLIQYYNGEERAKGNILERFSAQQFPDLHSELNLSSLELGDSALYFCASRGTGTGELFFGEGSRLTVL.

The chain's CDR3 is CAWRQGYYGYTF. CDR3 DNA sequence: TGTGCCTGGAGACAGGGGTACTATGGCTACACCTTC. The chain uses TRBV2 and TRBJ1-2, with 8 positions matching TRBD1. Unmatched junction bases numbered 5, after V lost 11 bases and J lost 3 bases. CDR3 size: 12 residues. Germline V lookup: CDR1 SNHLY, CDR2 FYNNEI. Looking up the rest from reference TRBV2 and TRBJ1-2 gives the full variable domain: EPEVTQTPSHQVTQMGQEVILRCVPISNHLYFYWYRQILGQKVEFLVSFYNNEISEKSEIFDDQFSVERPDGSNFTLKIRSTKLEDSAMYFCAWRQGYYGYTFGSGTRLTVV.

The chain links TRBV27 to TRBJ1-4; maybe TRBD1 (6 bases). The CDR3 consists of 15 residues. The V gene lost 6 bases and the J gene lost 7 bases, with 18 bases spanning the gap. In germline, CDR1 is MNHEY, CDR2 SMNVEV (reference sequence). CDR3 DNA: TGTGCCAGCAGGGGGCGGGCAGGGGACCCTGAAAAACTGTTTTTT. Amino acid sequence: CASRGRAGDPEKLFF.

This clone was seen only a few times. The chain employs TRBV7-9 and TRBJ2-7; TRBD1 aligns across 7 bases. CDR3 length equals 14 residues. J was trimmed by 5 bases and V by 1 base; bases with no gene match: 5. Germline CDR1 reads SEHNR; CDR2 reads FQNEAQ (reference sequence). The CDR3 coding sequence is TGTGCCAGCAGCTTAGGTGGACAGGACCACGAGCAGTACTTC. Translated: CASSLGGQDHEQYF.

CDR3 DNA: TGTGCCAGCTCACCACCGGAGGCGGGGCGAGTCTCTGGCTACACCTTC. Translating it yields CASSPPEAGRVSGYTF. The gene calls are TRBV18 and TRBJ1-2; possible D gene TRBD1, 5 bases. With 0 bases removed from V and 7 bases from J, the gap between germline ends came to 18 bases. Germline V lookup: CDR1 KGHSH, CDR2 LQKENI. This CDR3 is built from 16 residues.

The CDR3 loop is CASSVDGQQDGYTF. The CDR3 DNA is TGTGCCAGTAGTGTGGACGGACAGCAGGATGGCTACACCTTC. The rearrangement links TRBV19 to TRBJ1-2; perhaps TRBD1 as D (6 bases). V shed 5 bases and J shed 6 bases, with 16 bases lying between them. The CDR3 length is 14 residues. Per germline, CDR1 LNHDA and CDR2 SQIVND (reference sequence). Using reference TRBV19 and TRBJ1-2 for the parts outside the CDR3, the full variable domain is DGGITQSPKYLFRKEGQNVTLSCEQNLNHDAMYWYRQDPGQGLRLIYYSQIVNDFQKGDIAEGYSVSREKKESFPLTVTSAQKNPTAFYLCASSVDGQQDGYTFGSGTRLTVV.